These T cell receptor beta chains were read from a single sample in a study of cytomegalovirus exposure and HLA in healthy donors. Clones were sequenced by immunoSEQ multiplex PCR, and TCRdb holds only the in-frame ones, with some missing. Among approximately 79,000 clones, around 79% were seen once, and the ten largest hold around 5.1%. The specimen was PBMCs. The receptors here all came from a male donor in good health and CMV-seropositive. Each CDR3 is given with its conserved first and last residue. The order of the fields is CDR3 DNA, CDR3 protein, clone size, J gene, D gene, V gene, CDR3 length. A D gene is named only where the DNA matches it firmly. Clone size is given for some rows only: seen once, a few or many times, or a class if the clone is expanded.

DNA: TGTGCCATCGCCGAGGTACAGGTCGATTGTGGCTACACCTTC
CDR3: CAIAEVQVDCGYTF
size: .
J: TRBJ1-2
D: .
V: TRBV2
length: 14

DNA: TGTGCCAGCAGTCCGTTGGCATACACAGATACGCAGTATTTT
CDR3: CASSPLAYTDTQYF
size: once
J: TRBJ2-3
D: .
V: TRBV27
length: 14

DNA: TGCGCCAGCAGCCTCAGCGGGGGGGCGGTTCAGAGCATTCAGTACTTC
CDR3: CASSLSGGAVQSIQYF
size: .
J: TRBJ2-4
D: TRBD2
V: TRBV5-1
length: 16

DNA: TGTGCCAGCAGCACTTACACCGGGGAGCTGTTTTTT
CDR3: CASSTYTGELFF
size: .
J: TRBJ2-2
D: .
V: TRBV5-8
length: 12

DNA: TGTGCCAGCAGCAATCCGTTGGGCTGGGGCACAGATACGCAGTATTTT
CDR3: CASSNPLGWGTDTQYF
size: .
J: TRBJ2-3
D: .
V: TRBV7-9
length: 16

DNA: TGTGCCAGCAGCGTAGGGGCAGTATACCAAGAGACCCAGTACTTC
CDR3: CASSVGAVYQETQYF
size: .
J: TRBJ2-5
D: .
V: TRBV9
length: 15

DNA: TGTGCCATAGGGGGACAGGTAAAAGATGAGCAGTTCTTC
CDR3: CAIGGQVKDEQFF
size: .
J: TRBJ2-1
D: TRBD1
V: TRBV6-6
length: 13

DNA: TGCGCCAGCAGTTTCAGGGAAAGGGGCTACACCTTC
CDR3: CASSFRERGYTF
size: .
J: TRBJ1-2
D: .
V: TRBV10-2
length: 12

DNA: TGTGCCAGCAGTCTTAGAGGTAGGCGTGAAGCTTTCTTT
CDR3: CASSLRGRREAFF
size: .
J: TRBJ1-1
D: .
V: TRBV6-5
length: 13

DNA: TGTGCCAGCAGCCCCACGGGAGGAGGGCCCTTAGAGCAGTACTTC
CDR3: CASSPTGGGPLEQYF
size: .
J: TRBJ2-7
D: TRBD2
V: TRBV7-9
length: 15

DNA: TGTGCCAGCAGTGAAGCGAGGGGGAGAACTGAAGCTTTCTTT
CDR3: CASSEARGRTEAFF
size: few
J: TRBJ1-1
D: .
V: TRBV6-1
length: 14

DNA: TGTGCCAGCAGCCCACAGAGTAACACTGAAGCTTTCTTT
CDR3: CASSPQSNTEAFF
size: .
J: TRBJ1-1
D: .
V: TRBV13
length: 13

DNA: TGTGCCAGCAGCAACCAACTTAGAGCGGGGGGGCCAGATACGCAGTATTTT
CDR3: CASSNQLRAGGPDTQYF
size: .
J: TRBJ2-3
D: TRBD2
V: TRBV7-2
length: 17

DNA: TGTGCCAGCACCCAGACGACAGGACGAGGCGAGCAGTACTTC
CDR3: CASTQTTGRGEQYF
size: once
J: TRBJ2-7
D: .
V: TRBV2
length: 14

DNA: TGTGCCAGCAGCACCTTGGCACAGGGGGCGAATGGCTACACCTTC
CDR3: CASSTLAQGANGYTF
size: .
J: TRBJ1-2
D: TRBD1
V: TRBV9
length: 15

DNA: TGTGCCAGCTCACCTGAGACAGGGGCCTTCACCGGGGAGCTGTTTTTT
CDR3: CASSPETGAFTGELFF
size: .
J: TRBJ2-2
D: TRBD1
V: TRBV18
length: 16

DNA: TGTGCCAGCAGCTTAGACAGGCCCTCTGGAAACACCATATATTTT
CDR3: CASSLDRPSGNTIYF
size: .
J: TRBJ1-3
D: .
V: TRBV7-8
length: 15

DNA: TGTGCCTACCCGGAAGCGCCAAATCAGCCCCAGCATTTT
CDR3: CAYPEAPNQPQHF
size: .
J: TRBJ1-5
D: .
V: TRBV19
length: 13

DNA: TGTGCCAGCAGCGCGGACAGGGGGACCTACGAGCAGTACTTC
CDR3: CASSADRGTYEQYF
size: .
J: TRBJ2-7
D: TRBD1
V: TRBV7-9
length: 14

DNA: TGTGCCATCCCGCGGAGTGGGCGGGATGAGCAGTTCTTC
CDR3: CAIPRSGRDEQFF
size: .
J: TRBJ2-1
D: .
V: TRBV2
length: 13

DNA: TGTGCCAGTAGGGCGGGACAGGGGATCAATGAGCAGTTCTTC
CDR3: CASRAGQGINEQFF
size: .
J: TRBJ2-1
D: TRBD1
V: TRBV2
length: 14

DNA: TGTGCCAGCAGCATAACCGGGAGGGCCCAAGATACCTACGAGCAGTACTTC
CDR3: CASSITGRAQDTYEQYF
size: .
J: TRBJ2-7
D: .
V: TRBV21-1
length: 17